These 5 T cell receptor beta chains were sequenced from one sample in a study of blood T cell repertoires in COVID-19. The table came from immunoSEQ multiplex PCR; TCRdb's copy has only in-frame clones and leaves some out. Of tens of thousands of clones in the sample, under 90% were seen once. The sequenced sample consisted of peripheral blood. These receptors originate from a woman older than 75 with active or convalescent COVID-19.

V gene TRBV19 combines with J gene TRBJ1-2, with D possibly matching TRBD1 (5 bases). CDR3 size: 13 residues. Germline CDR1 reads LNHDA; CDR2 reads SQIVND (reference sequence). Trimming took 3 bases from V and 5 from J, leaving 10 bases between them. CDR3: CASSIGQLYGYTF. Written as DNA, the CDR3 is TGTGCCAGTAGTATTGGACAACTGTATGGCTACACCTTC.

The chain couples TRBV19 to TRBJ1-1; possibly TRBD1 for D (6 bases). CDR1 and CDR2 (germline): LNHDA, SQIVND (reference sequence). This CDR3 has 13 amino acids. The V end was cut by 3 bases, the J end by 7 bases, with 12 bases between. CDR3 nucleotide sequence: TGTGCCAGTAGTATTGGGCAGGGGCTTGAAGCTTTCTTT. Amino acids: CASSIGQGLEAFF.

V usage is TRBV7-3 and J usage is TRBJ2-3; weak D call: TRBD2 (6 bases). The CDR3 is made up of 15 amino acids. The germline V and J ends were trimmed by 2 bases and 0 bases, with 9 bases remaining between them. The germline V gene has CDR1 SGHTA and CDR2 FQGTGA. Here the CDR3 DNA reads TGTGCCAGCAGCTTAGCACTAGCTAGCACAGATACGCAGTATTTT. Translated, it gives CASSLALASTDTQYF.

About this clone itself: The junction differs from germline at one of its ends, possibly a read error. This sequence joins TRBV7-7 and TRBJ2-1; D is perhaps TRBD2 (5 bases). Germline lookup yields CDR1 SSHAT and CDR2 FNYEAQ (reference sequence). The CDR3 consists of 15 residues. CDR3 DNA sequence: TGTGCTAGCAGCTTAGATACATTCCCGGGGAATGAGCAGTTCTTC. This codes for CASSLDTFPGNEQFF.

V and J are TRBV7-6 and TRBJ2-1; tentatively, D is TRBD1 (6 bases). Germline V gene data show CDR1 as SGHVS and CDR2 as FNYEAQ. V was shortened by 2 bases and J by 2 bases, with 13 bases between the two germline ends. CDR3 length equals 16 residues. CDR3 sequence: CASSLSPRTAYNEQFF. CDR3 sequence (DNA): TGTGCCAGCAGCTTATCCCCCCGGACAGCCTACAATGAGCAGTTCTTC.